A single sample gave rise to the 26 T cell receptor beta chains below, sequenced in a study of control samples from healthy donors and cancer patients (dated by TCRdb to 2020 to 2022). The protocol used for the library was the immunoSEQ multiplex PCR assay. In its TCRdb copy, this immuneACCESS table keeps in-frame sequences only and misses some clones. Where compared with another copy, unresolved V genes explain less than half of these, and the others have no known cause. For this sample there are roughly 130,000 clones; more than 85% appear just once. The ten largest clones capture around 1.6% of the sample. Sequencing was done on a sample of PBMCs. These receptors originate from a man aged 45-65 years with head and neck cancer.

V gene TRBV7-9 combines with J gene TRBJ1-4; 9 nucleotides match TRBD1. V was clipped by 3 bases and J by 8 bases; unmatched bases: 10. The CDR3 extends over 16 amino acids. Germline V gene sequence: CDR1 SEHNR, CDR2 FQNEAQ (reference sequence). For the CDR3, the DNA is TGTGCCAGCAGCTTGGGAGACAGGGGGAGTAACGAAAAACTGTTTTTT. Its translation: CASSLGDRGSNEKLFF.

The CDR3 is CASRHKGGHNLGANTEAFF. DNA of the CDR3: TGTGCCAGCAGGCACAAGGGTGGGCATAACTTGGGGGCGAACACTGAAGCTTTCTTT. The chain employs TRBV4-2 and TRBJ1-1, with D possibly TRBD1 on 6 matching bases. Between the trimmed V and J ends, which lost 6 bases and 1 base, there was a span of 27 bases. From germline, CDR1 is LGHNA and CDR2 YNFKEQ. The CDR3 consists of 19 residues.

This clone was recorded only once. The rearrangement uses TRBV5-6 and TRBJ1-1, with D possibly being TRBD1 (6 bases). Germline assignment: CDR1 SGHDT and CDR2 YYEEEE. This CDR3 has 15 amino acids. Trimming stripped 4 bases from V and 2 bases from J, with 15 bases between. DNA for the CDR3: TGTGCCAGCAGCCCCTTCGACAGGACCAACACTGAAGCTTTCTTT. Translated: CASSPFDRTNTEAFF.

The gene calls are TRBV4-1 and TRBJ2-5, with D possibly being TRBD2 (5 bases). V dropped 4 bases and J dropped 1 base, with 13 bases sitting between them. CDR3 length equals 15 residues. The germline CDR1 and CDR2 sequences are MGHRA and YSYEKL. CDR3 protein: CASSPHPGSQETQYF. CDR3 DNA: TGCGCCAGCAGCCCCCACCCGGGGTCCCAAGAGACCCAGTACTTC.

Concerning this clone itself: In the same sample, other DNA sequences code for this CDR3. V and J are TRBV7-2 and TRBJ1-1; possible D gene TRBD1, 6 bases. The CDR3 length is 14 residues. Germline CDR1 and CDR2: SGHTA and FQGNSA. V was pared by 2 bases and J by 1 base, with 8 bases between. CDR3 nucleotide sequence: TGTGCCAGCAGCTTACAGGGGAGGAACACTGAAGCTTTCTTT. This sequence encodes CASSLQGRNTEAFF.

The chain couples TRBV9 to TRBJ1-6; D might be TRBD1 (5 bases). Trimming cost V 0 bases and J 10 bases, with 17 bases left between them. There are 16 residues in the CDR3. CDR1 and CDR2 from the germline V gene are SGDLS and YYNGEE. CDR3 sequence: CASSVGAGGVSSPLHF. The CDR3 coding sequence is TGTGCCAGCAGCGTAGGGGCGGGGGGAGTTAGCTCACCCCTCCACTTT.

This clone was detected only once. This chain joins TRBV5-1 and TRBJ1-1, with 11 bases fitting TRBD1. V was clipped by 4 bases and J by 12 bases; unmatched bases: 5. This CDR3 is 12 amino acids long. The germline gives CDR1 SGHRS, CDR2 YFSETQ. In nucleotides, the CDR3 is TGCGCCAGCAGCCAGGACAGGGGGCGGACTTTCTTT. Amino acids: CASSQDRGRTFF.

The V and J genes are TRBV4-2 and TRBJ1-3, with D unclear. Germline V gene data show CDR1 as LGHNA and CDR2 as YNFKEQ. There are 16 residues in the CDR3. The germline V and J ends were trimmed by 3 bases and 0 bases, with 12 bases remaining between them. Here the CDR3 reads CASSQAVVTSGNTIYF. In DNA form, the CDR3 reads TGTGCCAGCAGCCAGGCCGTCGTAACCTCTGGAAACACCATATATTTT.

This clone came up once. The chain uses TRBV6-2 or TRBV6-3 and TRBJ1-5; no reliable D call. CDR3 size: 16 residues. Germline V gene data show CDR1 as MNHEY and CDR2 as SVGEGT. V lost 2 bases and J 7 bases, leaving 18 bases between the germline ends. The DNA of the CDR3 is TGTGCCAGCAGTTACCACCCCCAATCCCGGAGGCAGCCCCAGCATTTT. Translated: CASSYHPQSRRQPQHF.

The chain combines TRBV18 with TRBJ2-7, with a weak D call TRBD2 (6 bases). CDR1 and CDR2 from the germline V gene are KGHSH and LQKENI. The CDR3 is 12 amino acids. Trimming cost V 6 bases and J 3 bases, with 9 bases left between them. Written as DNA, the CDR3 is TGTGCCAGCTCGATGGGGGGCTACGAGCAGTACTTC. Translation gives CASSMGGYEQYF.

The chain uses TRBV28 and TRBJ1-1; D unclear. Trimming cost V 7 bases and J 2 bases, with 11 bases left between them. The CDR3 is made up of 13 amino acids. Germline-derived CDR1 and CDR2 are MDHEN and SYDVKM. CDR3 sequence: CASNSGPNTEAFF. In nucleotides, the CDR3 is TGTGCCAGCAACTCAGGACCTAACACTGAAGCTTTCTTT.

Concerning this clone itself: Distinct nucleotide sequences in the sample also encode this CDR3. The CDR3 loop reads CASSWTGEEQYF. Written as DNA, the CDR3 is TGTGCCAGCAGCTGGACTGGCGAGGAGCAGTACTTC. The gene calls are TRBV5-5 and TRBJ2-7, with D perhaps matching TRBD2 (5 bases). The CDR3 is 12 residues long. Trimming cost V 3 bases and J 7 bases, with 11 bases left between them. Per germline, CDR1 SGHKS and CDR2 YYEKEE (reference sequence). The entire variable domain, with the rest obtained from reference TRBV5-5 and TRBJ2-7, is as follows: DAGVTQSPTHLIKTRGQQVTLRCSPISGHKSVSWYQQVLGQGPQFIFQYYEKEERGRGNFPDRFSARQFPNYSSELNVNALLLGDSALYLCASSWTGEEQYFGPGTRLTVT.

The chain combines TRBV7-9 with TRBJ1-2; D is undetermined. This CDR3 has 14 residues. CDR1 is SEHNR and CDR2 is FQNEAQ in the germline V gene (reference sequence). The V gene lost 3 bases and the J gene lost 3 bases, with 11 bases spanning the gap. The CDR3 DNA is TGTGCCAGCAGCTTCTTCAGAGGGCACTATGGCTACACCTTC. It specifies CASSFFRGHYGYTF.

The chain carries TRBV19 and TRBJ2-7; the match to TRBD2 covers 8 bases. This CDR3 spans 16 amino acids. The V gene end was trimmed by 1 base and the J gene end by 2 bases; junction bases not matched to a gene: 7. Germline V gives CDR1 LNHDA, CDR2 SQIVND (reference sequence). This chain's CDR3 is CASSIGARGGTYEQYF. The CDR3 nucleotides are TGTGCCAGTAGTATAGGTGCCCGCGGGGGGACCTACGAGCAGTACTTC.

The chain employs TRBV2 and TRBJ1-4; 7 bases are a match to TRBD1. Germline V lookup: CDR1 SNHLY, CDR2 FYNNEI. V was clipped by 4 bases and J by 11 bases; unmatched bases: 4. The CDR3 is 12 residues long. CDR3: CASSVVQGKLFF. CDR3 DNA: TGTGCCAGCAGTGTCGTACAGGGGAAACTGTTTTTT.

This CDR3 reads CASSQSPRGNEQFF. The CDR3, as DNA: TGTGCCAGCAGCCAATCGCCGCGGGGGAATGAGCAGTTCTTC. The J gene is TRBJ2-1, the V gene TRBV13; 7 nucleotides agree with TRBD2. V shed 5 bases and J 7 bases; nucleotides not matched to a gene: 8. This CDR3 is 14 amino acids long. Germline CDR1 and CDR2: PRHDT and FYEKMQ (reference sequence).

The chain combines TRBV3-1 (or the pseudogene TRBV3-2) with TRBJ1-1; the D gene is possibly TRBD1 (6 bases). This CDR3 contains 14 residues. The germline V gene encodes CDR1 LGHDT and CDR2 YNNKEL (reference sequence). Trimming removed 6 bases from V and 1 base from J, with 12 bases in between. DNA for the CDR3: TGTGCCAGCAGTCGAAGGGGGGGGAACACTGAAGCTTTCTTT. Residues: CASSRRGGNTEAFF.

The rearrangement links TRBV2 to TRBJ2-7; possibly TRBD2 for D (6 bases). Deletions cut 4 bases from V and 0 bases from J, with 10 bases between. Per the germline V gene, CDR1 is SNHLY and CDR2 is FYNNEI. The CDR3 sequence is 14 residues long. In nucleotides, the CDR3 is TGTGCCAGCAGTGCGGGACTTCCCTCCTACGAGCAGTACTTC. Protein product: CASSAGLPSYEQYF.

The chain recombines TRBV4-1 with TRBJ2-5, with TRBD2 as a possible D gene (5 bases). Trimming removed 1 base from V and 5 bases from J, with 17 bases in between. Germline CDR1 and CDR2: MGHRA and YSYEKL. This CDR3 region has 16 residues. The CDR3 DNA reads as TGCGCCAGCAGCCAAGTTCCCGGGGTTCCAAGTGAGACCCAGTACTTC. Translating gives CASSQVPGVPSETQYF.

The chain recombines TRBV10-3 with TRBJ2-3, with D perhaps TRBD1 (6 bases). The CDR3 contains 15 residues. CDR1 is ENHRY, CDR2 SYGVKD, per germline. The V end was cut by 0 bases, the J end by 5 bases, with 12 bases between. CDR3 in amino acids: CAISESAGDQDTQYF. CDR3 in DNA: TGTGCCATCAGTGAGTCGGCAGGGGACCAAGATACGCAGTATTTT.

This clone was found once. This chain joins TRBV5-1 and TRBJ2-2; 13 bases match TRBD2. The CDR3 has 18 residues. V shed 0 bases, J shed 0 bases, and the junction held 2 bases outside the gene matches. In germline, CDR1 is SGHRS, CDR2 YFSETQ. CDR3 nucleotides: TGCGCCAGCAGCTTGGGGACTAGCGGGGGAACGAACACCGGGGAGCTGTTTTTT. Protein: CASSLGTSGGTNTGELFF.

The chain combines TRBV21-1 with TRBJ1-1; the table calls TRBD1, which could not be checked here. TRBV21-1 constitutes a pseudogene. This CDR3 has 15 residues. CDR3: CASSGGQGWNTEAFF. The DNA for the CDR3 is TGTGCCAGCAGCGGAGGACAGGGATGGAACACTGAAGCTTTCTTT.

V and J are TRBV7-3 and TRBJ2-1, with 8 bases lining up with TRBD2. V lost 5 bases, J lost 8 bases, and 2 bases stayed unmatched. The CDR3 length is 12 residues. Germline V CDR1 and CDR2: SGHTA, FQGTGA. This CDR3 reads CASSPGGDEQFF. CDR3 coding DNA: TGTGCCAGCAGCCCCGGGGGGGATGAGCAGTTCTTC.

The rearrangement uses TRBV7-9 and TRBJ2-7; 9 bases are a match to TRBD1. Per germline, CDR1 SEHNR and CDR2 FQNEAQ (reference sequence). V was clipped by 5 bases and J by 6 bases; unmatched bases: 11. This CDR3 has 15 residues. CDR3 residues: CASSPRLGQGSEQYF. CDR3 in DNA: TGTGCCAGCAGCCCCCGTTTGGGACAGGGTTCCGAGCAGTACTTC.

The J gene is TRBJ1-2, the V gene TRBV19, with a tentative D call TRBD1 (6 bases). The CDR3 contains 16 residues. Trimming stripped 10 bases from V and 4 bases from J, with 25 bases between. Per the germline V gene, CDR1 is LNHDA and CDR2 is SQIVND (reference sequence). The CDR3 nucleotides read TGTGCCATTCTGACCCATCCCGACAGGACCATCTATGGCTACACCTTC. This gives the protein CAILTHPDRTIYGYTF.

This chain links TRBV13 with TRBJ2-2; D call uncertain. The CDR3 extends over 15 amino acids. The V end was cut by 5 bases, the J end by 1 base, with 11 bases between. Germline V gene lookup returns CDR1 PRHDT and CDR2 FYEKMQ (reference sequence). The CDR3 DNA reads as TGTGCCAGCAGCCACAGAGGAGAGAACACCGGGGAGCTGTTTTTT. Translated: CASSHRGENTGELFF.